The rows below give T cell receptor beta chains drawn from one sample of a study of cytomegalovirus exposure and HLA in healthy donors. Using immunoSEQ multiplex PCR, the repertoire was profiled, and TCRdb retains in-frame clones only, with some absent. Of 150,000 to 200,000 clones listed, nearly 80% are singletons. The sample taken for sequencing was PBMCs. The receptors here all came from a woman aged 40 to 50 in good health and CMV-seronegative. CDR3s include the opening cysteine and the closing phenylalanine or tryptophan. Each record gives: D gene, V gene, J gene, CDR3 DNA, CDR3 protein. A D gene is named only where the DNA matches it firmly.

D gene: TRBD1; V gene: TRBV10-2; J gene: TRBJ1-2; CDR3 DNA: TGCGCCAGCAGTGGGACAGGGGTGGATGGCTACACCTTC; CDR3 protein: CASSGTGVDGYTF
D gene: NA; V gene: TRBV7-9; J gene: TRBJ2-3; CDR3 DNA: TGTGCCAGCAGCTCCGATCCAGGACAGCACACAGATACGCAGTATTTT; CDR3 protein: CASSSDPGQHTDTQYF
D gene: NA; V gene: TRBV18; J gene: TRBJ1-2; CDR3 DNA: TGTGCCAGCTCACCAGGGTCCAGGGTAGACCATGGCTACACCTTC; CDR3 protein: CASSPGSRVDHGYTF
D gene: NA; V gene: TRBV7-8; J gene: TRBJ2-7; CDR3 DNA: TGTGCCAGCAGCTGGGCGCGACGGCGCACCCGGTCCTACGAGCAGTACTTC; CDR3 protein: CASSWARRRTRSYEQYF
D gene: TRBD1; V gene: TRBV7-3; J gene: TRBJ2-1; CDR3 DNA: TGTGCCAGCAGCTTAGACAGGGCCAATGAGCAGTTCTTC; CDR3 protein: CASSLDRANEQFF
D gene: NA; V gene: TRBV5-1; J gene: TRBJ1-1; CDR3 DNA: TGCGCCAGCAGCTTGGAACAGGGAATCACTGAAGCTTTCTTT; CDR3 protein: CASSLEQGITEAFF
D gene: NA; V gene: TRBV5-5; J gene: TRBJ1-2; CDR3 DNA: TGTGCCAGCAGCTTGGGGACAGCTATTCCTTATGGCTACACCTTC; CDR3 protein: CASSLGTAIPYGYTF
D gene: TRBD1; V gene: TRBV5-4; J gene: TRBJ2-7; CDR3 DNA: TGTGCCAGCAGCCTGGACAGGGTCGAGCAGTACTTC; CDR3 protein: CASSLDRVEQYF
D gene: NA; V gene: TRBV7-6; J gene: TRBJ2-5; CDR3 DNA: TGTGCCAGCAGCTTCGACAGGGAGACCCAGTACTTC; CDR3 protein: CASSFDRETQYF
D gene: NA; V gene: TRBV7-3; J gene: TRBJ1-1; CDR3 DNA: TGTGCCAGCAGCTTTGCGTTGAACACTGAAGCTTTCTTT; CDR3 protein: CASSFALNTEAFF
D gene: TRBD2; V gene: TRBV4-1; J gene: TRBJ2-5; CDR3 DNA: TGCGCCAGCAGCCGTGGACTAGCGGGGGGCGAGACCCAGTACTTC; CDR3 protein: CASSRGLAGGETQYF
D gene: TRBD1; V gene: TRBV27; J gene: TRBJ1-5; CDR3 DNA: TGTGCCAGCAGTCCGTTTCCGGGACAGAATAGCAATCAGCCCCAGCATTTT; CDR3 protein: CASSPFPGQNSNQPQHF